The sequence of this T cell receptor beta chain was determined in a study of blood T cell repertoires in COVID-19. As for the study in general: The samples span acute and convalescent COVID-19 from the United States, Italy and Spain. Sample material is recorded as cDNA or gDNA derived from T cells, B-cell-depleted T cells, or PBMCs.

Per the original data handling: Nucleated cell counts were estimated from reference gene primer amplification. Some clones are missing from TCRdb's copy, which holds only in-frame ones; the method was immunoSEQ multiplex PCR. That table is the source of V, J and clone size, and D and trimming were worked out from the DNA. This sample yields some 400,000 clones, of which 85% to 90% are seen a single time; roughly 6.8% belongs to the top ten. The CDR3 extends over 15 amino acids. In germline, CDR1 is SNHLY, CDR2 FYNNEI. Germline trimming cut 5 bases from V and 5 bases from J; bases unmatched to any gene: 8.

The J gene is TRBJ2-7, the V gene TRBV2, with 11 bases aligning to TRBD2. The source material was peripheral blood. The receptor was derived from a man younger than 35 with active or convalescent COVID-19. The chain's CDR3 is CASSLGKLAGDEQYF. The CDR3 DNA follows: TGTGCCAGCAGTTTGGGGAAACTAGCGGGAGACGAGCAGTACTTC.